These 12 T cell receptor beta chains were sequenced from one sample in a study of blood T cell repertoires in COVID-19. Method: immunoSEQ multiplex PCR; TCRdb's copy keeps in-frame clones and lacks some. The sample has some 530,000 clones; about nine tenths are singletons. Specimen: PBMCs or T cells enriched from blood (not recorded which). The receptors were gathered from a woman aged 55-69 years who had recovered from COVID-19.

The chain recombines TRBV24-1 with TRBJ1-5; D is ambiguous. Germline values: CDR1 KGHDR, CDR2 SFDVKD. The CDR3 sequence is 12 residues long. The V gene lost 12 bases and the J gene lost 4 bases, with 12 bases spanning the gap. CDR3 sequence (DNA): TGTGCCTCCTCGAGGAGTAATCAGCCCCAGCATTTT. It codes for CASSRSNQPQHF.

Regarding this clone: One base away lies a much larger clone, so this may be a sequencing read error. The CDR3 bases are TGTGCCAGCAGCCCCCCGGGACAGGGCAACTATGGCTACACCTTC. Translation gives CASSPPGQGNYGYTF. V usage is TRBV7-9 and J usage is TRBJ1-2; 9 bases map to TRBD1. CDR3 length: 15 residues. V lost 5 bases and J lost 2; bases outside the gene matches: 6. Germline CDR1 is SEHNR and CDR2 is FQNEAQ (reference sequence).

This chain uses TRBV5-4 with TRBJ1-5, with a possible D match to TRBD1 (5 bases). Germline V gene lookup returns CDR1 SGHNT and CDR2 YYREEE (reference sequence). The CDR3 length is 14 residues. Trimming pared 3 bases from V and 3 bases from J, leaving 10 bases between. CDR3 residues: CASSSDGHNQPQHF. In nucleotides, the CDR3 is TGTGCCAGCAGCTCCGACGGACACAATCAGCCCCAGCATTTT.

This clone was detected a few times. The gene calls are TRBV19 and TRBJ2-7; maybe TRBD1 (6 bases). The length of the CDR3 is 13 residues. Germline CDR1 is LNHDA and CDR2 is SQIVND (reference sequence). The V end was cut by 5 bases, the J end by 4 bases, with 12 bases between. As DNA, the CDR3 is TGTGCCAGTAGTGCCTCGACAGGTTACGAGCAGTACTTC. Protein: CASSASTGYEQYF.

This rearrangement joins TRBV13 to TRBJ2-1; 12 positions match TRBD2. The CDR3 is made up of 15 amino acids. Germline CDR1 reads PRHDT; CDR2 reads FYEKMQ (reference sequence). V shed 3 bases and J 8 bases; nucleotides not matched to a gene: 5. CDR3 residues: CASSFPSGGAHEQFF. DNA for the CDR3: TGTGCCAGCAGCTTTCCTAGCGGGGGGGCCCATGAGCAGTTCTTC.

This chain joins TRBV4-1 and TRBJ2-2; 8 positions match TRBD1. J lost 8 bases, V lost 1 base, and 9 bases had no gene match. CDR1 is MGHRA, CDR2 YSYEKL, per germline. The CDR3 totals 16 residues. For the CDR3, the DNA is TGCGCCAGCAGCCAAGGGATCGGACAGGGACGAGGGGAGCTGTTTTTT. Translation gives CASSQGIGQGRGELFF.

V is TRBV9 and J is TRBJ1-6; 8 nucleotides agree with TRBD1. This CDR3 is built from 14 residues. Unmatched junction bases numbered 5, after V lost 4 bases and J lost 8 bases. Germline V lookup: CDR1 SGDLS, CDR2 YYNGEE. CDR3 nucleotides: TGTGCCAGCAGCCAGCAGGGGGCATATTCACCCCTCCACTTT. It encodes CASSQQGAYSPLHF.

V is TRBV11-2 and J is TRBJ1-1; unclear D gene. V was pared by 5 bases and J by 3 bases, with 13 bases between. The germline V gene encodes CDR1 SGHAT and CDR2 FQNNGV. The CDR3 is 14 residues long. The CDR3 DNA follows: TGTGCCAGCAGCCCAACTTGGAGAGACACTGAAGCTTTCTTT. This encodes CASSPTWRDTEAFF.

The V and J genes are TRBV5-8 and TRBJ1-1; weak D call: TRBD1 (5 bases). The V gene's germline CDR1 is SGHTS and CDR2 YDEGEE. The CDR3 covers 13 residues. V lost 1 base and J 2 bases, leaving 6 bases between the germline ends. The CDR3 region has the DNA TGTGCCAGCAGCTTGAGGGGAAACACTGAAGCTTTCTTT. Amino acids: CASSLRGNTEAFF.

Only a few counts were recorded for this clone. The DNA for the CDR3 is TGTGCCAGCAGCTTGATATCCCTGGCAGGCGCCGCCGGGGAGCTGTTTTTT. It specifies CASSLISLAGAAGELFF. The rearrangement joins TRBV5-6 to TRBJ2-2; no clear D. This CDR3 spans 17 amino acids. Germline CDR1 and CDR2: SGHDT and YYEEEE. Trimming shortened V by 1 base and J by 6 bases, and 19 bases separated the two germline ends.

V gene TRBV21-1 combines with J gene TRBJ1-6. TRBV21-1 is marked as a pseudogene. The CDR3 length is 16 residues. DNA for the CDR3: TGTGCCAGCAGCGCCAGGTGCGGGGCTAGCAATTCACCCCTCCACTTT. This sequence encodes CASSARCGASNSPLHF.

The V gene is TRBV5-1, the J gene TRBJ2-2, with a possible D match to TRBD2 (6 bases). The germline V gene encodes CDR1 SGHRS and CDR2 YFSETQ. The CDR3 has 16 residues. V lost 4 bases and J lost 7, with 20 bases in between. The CDR3 is CASSPGVREKGGELFF. DNA for the CDR3: TGCGCCAGCAGCCCGGGGGTCCGGGAAAAGGGCGGGGAGCTGTTTTTT. Complete variable domain (other parts from reference TRBV5-1 and TRBJ2-2): KAGVTQTPRYLIKTRGQQVTLSCSPISGHRSVSWYQQTPGQGLQFLFEYFSETQRNKGNFPGRFSGRQFSNSRSEMNVSTLELGDSALYLCASSPGVREKGGELFFGEGSRLTVL.